Listed below are T cell receptor beta chains from one sample, sequenced in a study of spatial heterogeneity in lung cancer. TCRdb reanalysed the 5' RACE reads using MiXCR and keeps one entry per CDR3 protein. The data hold roughly 40,000 distinct CDR3 sequences, with over 6.5% observed a single time. The sample consisted of PBMCs, taken at surgery. Every receptor here comes from a female donor with early-stage non-small cell lung cancer. Both conserved end residues are part of each CDR3. The D gene is left open where the match is weak. Expanded clones are given a class, and other clones once, few, many or no size at all.

>.|many|TRBV7-9|TRBJ1-1
CASRLISGSTEAFF
TGTGCCAGCAGGCTTATCTCGGGGAGCACTGAAGCTTTCTTT
>.|few|TRBV7-2|TRBJ1-2
CASSLPAYGYTF
TGTGCCAGCAGCTTGCCTGCATATGGCTACACCTTC
>.|few|TRBV28|TRBJ2-1
CWLTVDEQFF
TGTTGGCTTACCGTGGATGAGCAGTTCTTC
>.|many|TRBV29-1|TRBJ2-7
CSVSRGSKSSYEQYF
TGCAGCGTCAGCCGTGGCAGTAAAAGCTCCTACGAGCAGTACTTC
>TRBD1|.|TRBV20-1|TRBJ1-1
CSARGQGSANTEAFF
TGCAGTGCTCGCGGACAGGGATCGGCGAACACTGAAGCTTTCTTT
>TRBD2|.|TRBV27|TRBJ2-1
CASSLRGGAFNEQFF
TGTGCCAGCAGTTTACGCGGGGGGGCGTTCAATGAGCAGTTCTTC
>.|.|TRBV15|TRBJ2-5
CATRAVQQETQYF
TGTGCCACCAGGGCTGTGCAGCAAGAGACCCAGTACTTC
>.|.|TRBV7-3|TRBJ2-1
CASSSGLTDSDEQFF
TGTGCCAGCAGCTCGGGACTGACGGACAGTGATGAGCAGTTCTTC
>.|few|TRBV12-3/TRBV12-4|TRBJ1-4
CASSFNSHEKLFF
TGTGCCAGCAGTTTTAACAGCCATGAAAAACTGTTTTTT
>.|few|TRBV4-1|TRBJ1-1
CASSRPSGAAAFF
TGCGCCAGCAGCCGCCCATCCGGGGCGGCAGCTTTCTTT
>.|many|TRBV11-2|TRBJ2-3
CASSSDNADTQYF
TGTGCCAGCAGCTCCGACAATGCAGATACGCAGTATTTT
>.|few|TRBV7-8|TRBJ1-5
CASSFLGYNQPQHF
TGTGCCAGCAGCTTTTTAGGGTACAATCAGCCCCAGCATTTT
>.|few|TRBV4-1|TRBJ1-1
CASSQARTEAFF
TGCGCCAGCAGCCAAGCCCGCACTGAAGCTTTCTTT
>.|few|TRBV6-2/TRBV6-3|TRBJ2-7
CASSHPWFEQYF
TGTGCCAGCAGTCACCCCTGGTTCGAGCAGTACTTC
>TRBD1|many|TRBV5-1|TRBJ2-7
CASSYGQGALYEQYF
TGCGCCAGCAGCTATGGACAGGGGGCGCTGTACGAGCAGTACTTC
>TRBD1|few|TRBV6-2/TRBV6-3|TRBJ2-7
CARLLEDRENTYEQYF
TGTGCCAGACTACTGGAGGACAGGGAGAATACCTACGAGCAGTACTTC
>TRBD2|many|TRBV7-8|TRBJ2-1
CASSLVRRRGGPNNEQFF
TGTGCCAGCAGCTTAGTACGGCGGCGGGGGGGCCCTAACAATGAGCAGTTCTTC
>.|.|TRBV30|TRBJ2-7
CAWSRLRNNEQYF
TGTGCCTGGAGTCGACTTAGAAACAACGAGCAGTACTTC
>TRBD1|many|TRBV6-2/TRBV6-3|TRBJ1-2
CASSWGQDFYGYTF
TGTGCCAGCAGTTGGGGACAGGACTTCTATGGCTACACCTTC
>TRBD2|.|TRBV7-2|TRBJ2-3
CASSLGGTTDTQYF
TGTGCCAGCAGCCTCGGGGGGACCACAGATACGCAGTATTTT
>.|.|TRBV27|TRBJ1-1
CASSFVANTEAFF
TGTGCCAGCAGTTTTGTAGCGAACACTGAAGCTTTCTTT
>.|.|TRBV9|TRBJ2-7
CASSVAGQLTYEQYF
TGTGCCAGCAGCGTAGCTGGACAGCTTACCTACGAGCAGTACTTC
>TRBD1|.|TRBV6-1|TRBJ1-1
CATPGTANTEAFF
TGTGCCACCCCGGGGACAGCGAACACTGAAGCTTTCTTT
>.|.|TRBV4-3|TRBJ2-3
CASSQVLGVTDTQYF
TGCGCCAGCAGCCAAGTACTGGGAGTCACAGATACGCAGTATTTT
>.|many|TRBV3-1|TRBJ2-3
CASRSRGPTDTQYF
TGTGCCAGCAGATCCCGAGGGCCCACAGATACGCAGTATTTT
>.|many|TRBV4-3|TRBJ2-5
CASSPLAAPGETQYF
TGCGCCAGCAGCCCCTTAGCGGCCCCCGGAGAGACCCAGTACTTC
>TRBD2|few|TRBV7-2|TRBJ2-5
CASSLALAGVETQYF
TGTGCCAGCAGTCTAGCACTAGCGGGGGTTGAGACCCAGTACTTC
>TRBD2|many|TRBV2|TRBJ2-3
CASSAGLAGGEADTQYF
TGTGCCAGCAGTGCCGGACTAGCGGGGGGCGAAGCAGATACGCAGTATTTT
>.|few|TRBV5-1|TRBJ2-5
CASSPGSTQETQYF
TGCGCCAGCAGCCCTGGAAGTACCCAAGAGACCCAGTACTTC
>.|many|TRBV4-1|TRBJ1-1
CASSPTLAGAEAFF
TGCGCCAGCAGCCCTACACTGGCGGGAGCTGAAGCTTTCTTT
>TRBD2|many|TRBV12-3/TRBV12-4|TRBJ2-5
CASSPRGVQETQYF
TGTGCCAGCAGTCCCCGGGGGGTCCAAGAGACCCAGTACTTC
>.|few|TRBV3-1|TRBJ2-6
CASSQDRTPGANVLTF
TGTGCCAGCAGCCAAGATCGGACCCCTGGGGCCAACGTCCTGACTTTC